This T cell receptor (beta chain) was identified in a study of cytomegalovirus exposure and HLA in healthy donors. Study-level results: For most TCR beta V segments, an earlier analysis put the productive rate at about 87% or about 30% of the time. From TCR beta sequences, most subjects' HLA-A and HLA-B alleles were reportedly predicted accurately.

The CDR3 is made up of 15 amino acids. V lost 0 bases to trimming and J lost 3 bases, with 12 bases between them. Researchers ran the PCR with 60 Vbeta and 13 Jbeta primers. Clones were sequenced by immunoSEQ multiplex PCR, and TCRdb holds only the in-frame ones, with some missing. Counted here are about 110,000 clones, approximately 79% occurring once; the ten biggest clones make up about 3%. This clone showed up just once. No antigen is known for it. Sequenced: PBMCs. V and J are TRBV23-1 and TRBJ2-7; D is undetermined. TRBV23-1 is an ORF, with its function uncertain. This TCR derives from a woman between 40 and 55 years old in good health and CMV-seronegative. The CDR3 reads CASSQSTESFYEQYF. The CDR3 DNA follows: TGCGCCAGCAGTCAATCCACAGAGAGTTTCTACGAGCAGTACTTC.